A selection of T cell receptor beta chains follows, all from one sample in a study of molecular identifiers for immune sequencing clone quantification. TCRdb redid the calling of the PCR reads with MiXCR, one entry per CDR3 protein. This sample has approximately 500,000 distinct CDR3 sequences, with over 20% found just once. Sequencing was performed on naive CD8+ T cells from blood, with Jurkat cell RNA spiked in. These receptors all come from a human donor in good health. Some libraries in this study had Jurkat cell RNA spiked in. Each CDR3 is given with its conserved first and last residue. The D gene is left open where the match is weak. Clone size is given for some rows only: seen once, a few or many times, or a class if the clone is expanded.

v_gene	d_gene	abundance	j_gene	CDR3aa	CDR3nt
TRBV7-9	-	many	TRBJ2-1	CASSSTTGGYEQFF	TGTGCCAGCAGCTCCACCACCGGCGGTTATGAGCAGTTCTTC
TRBV29-1	TRBD1	many	TRBJ1-1	CSVMDREYTEAFF	TGCAGCGTGATGGACAGGGAGTACACTGAAGCTTTCTTT
TRBV9	-	many	TRBJ2-1	CASSVAMAEYNEQFF	TGTGCCAGCAGCGTAGCCATGGCGGAGTACAATGAGCAGTTCTTC
TRBV7-9	TRBD1	-	TRBJ2-1	CASSLETPGGFGEQFF	TGTGCCAGCAGCTTAGAGACGCCAGGGGGTTTTGGTGAGCAGTTCTTC
TRBV12-3/TRBV12-4	-	-	TRBJ1-6	CASSLGRDYNSPLHF	TGTGCCAGCAGTTTAGGTAGGGATTATAATTCACCCCTCCACTTT
TRBV4-1	-	many	TRBJ2-3	CASSQEGRGGFTDTQYF	TGCGCCAGCAGCCAAGAGGGGCGAGGCGGCTTCACAGATACGCAGTATTTT
TRBV5-6	-	many	TRBJ2-7	CASSPPSTYEQYF	TGTGCCAGCAGCCCCCCCTCCACCTACGAGCAGTACTTC
TRBV5-1	TRBD2	many	TRBJ2-7	CASSLTSGRALSYEQYF	TGCGCCAGCAGCTTGACTAGCGGGAGGGCCTTATCCTACGAGCAGTACTTC
TRBV6-5	-	-	TRBJ1-2	CASSYLTSSYYGYTF	TGTGCCAGCAGTTACTTGACAAGTTCGTACTATGGCTACACCTTC
TRBV7-3	TRBD1	-	TRBJ2-3	CANSLQGSWTDTQYF	TGTGCCAACAGCCTACAGGGGAGTTGGACAGATACGCAGTATTTT
TRBV4-1	-	-	TRBJ1-1	CASGQGASNTEAFF	TGCGCCAGCGGTCAAGGAGCAAGTAACACTGAAGCTTTCTTT
TRBV29-1	-	many	TRBJ2-7	CSVEDPGYEQYF	TGCAGCGTTGAAGATCCTGGGTACGAGCAGTACTTC
TRBV14	TRBD1	-	TRBJ1-2	CASSQDLDRDGHTF	TGTGCCAGCAGCCAAGATCTTGACAGGGATGGCCACACCTTC
TRBV20-1	TRBD2	many	TRBJ2-7	CSAAGRNTYEQYF	TGCAGTGCAGCGGGACGGAATACCTACGAGCAGTACTTC